This paragraph covers one T cell receptor beta chain sequence. The antigen remains undetermined. Measured with immunoSEQ multiplex PCR; TCRdb has only the in-frame clones, and not every one. This sample has more than 400,000 clones; around 92% occur once, and the top ten carry about 1.7%. As to treatment: some 20 received Ad26.COV2.S at low or high dose, single or two shots; about five received placebo; per-sample allocation not given. On day 63 after the first injection, vaccine and placebo recipients gave samples. This sample stems from a study of Ad26.COV2.S vaccination and SARS-CoV-2 variants. Turning to the study itself: Each vaccinee took Ad26.COV2.S intramuscularly, once or twice 56 days apart.

The trim removed 5 bases at V and 5 bases at J, leaving 29 bases unmatched. CDR3 length: 22 amino acids. CDR1 and CDR2 (germline): LGHNA, YSLEER. Study-wide points: Placebo recipients and vaccine recipients were similar in non-spike TCR breadth.

The sample was peripheral blood, taken in a trial of Ad26.COV2.S vaccine versus placebo. This rearrangement joins TRBV4-3 to TRBJ2-1, with 8 bases lining up with TRBD1. This clonotype was obtained from a person between 18 and 59 years old who received the Ad26.COV2.S COVID-19 vaccine or a placebo. In DNA, the CDR3 is TGCGCCAGCAGCTATAAGTGGGACCGGGACAGGCGACCTGTCAACACGAACAATGAGCAGTTCTTC. Its protein product is CASSYKWDRDRRPVNTNNEQFF.